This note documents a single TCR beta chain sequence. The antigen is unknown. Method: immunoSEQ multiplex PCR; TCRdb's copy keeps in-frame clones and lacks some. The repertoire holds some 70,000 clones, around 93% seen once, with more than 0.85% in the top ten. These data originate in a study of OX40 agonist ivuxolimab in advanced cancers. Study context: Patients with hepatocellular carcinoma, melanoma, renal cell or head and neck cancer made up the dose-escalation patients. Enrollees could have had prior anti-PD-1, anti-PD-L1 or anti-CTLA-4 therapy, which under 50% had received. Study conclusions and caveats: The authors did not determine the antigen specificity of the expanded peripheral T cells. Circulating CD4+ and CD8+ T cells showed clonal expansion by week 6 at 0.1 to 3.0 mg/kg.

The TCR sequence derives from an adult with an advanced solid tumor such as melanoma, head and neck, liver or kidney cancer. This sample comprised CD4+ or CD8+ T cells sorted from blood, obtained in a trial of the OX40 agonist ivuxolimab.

The CDR3 bases are TGTGCCAGCAGTGAGATAGGGGATTCTGGAAACACCATATATTTT. Translating it yields CASSEIGDSGNTIYF. The chain employs TRBV6-1 and TRBJ1-3; TRBD1 is a possible D gene (5 bases). Trimming shortened V by 3 bases and J by 1 base, and 10 bases separated the two germline ends. CDR3 size: 15 residues. The germline CDR1 and CDR2 sequences are MNHNS and SASEGT.